This TCR beta chain was observed in a study of blood T cell repertoires in COVID-19. Only in-frame clones appear in the TCRdb table, and some are missing; sequencing was by immunoSEQ multiplex PCR. This sample has 100,000 to 140,000 clones; 80% to 95% occur once, and the top ten carry roughly 1.2%. CDR3 length: 15 amino acids. Germline CDR1 and CDR2: LGHNA and YSLEER. Trimming took 1 base from V and 4 from J; bases not matched to a gene: 3. The TCR originated in a woman in her twenties or thirties with acute or convalescent COVID-19. Sample: peripheral blood. The chain joins TRBV4-3 to TRBJ1-2, with 10 bases that match TRBD1. The chain's CDR3 is CASSQGQGAVYGYTF. The CDR3 nucleotides are TGCGCCAGCAGCCAAGGACAGGGGGCTGTCTATGGCTACACCTTC.